The entry below gives a single T cell receptor beta chain sequence along with its context. What it binds is not known. Measured with immunoSEQ multiplex PCR; TCRdb has only the in-frame clones, and not every one. The table records around 39,000 clones, 85% to 90% of them present only once. The sample is drawn from a study of graft-versus-host responses after intestinal transplantation. The wider study: Anti-thymocyte globulin induction, then tacrolimus and steroids for about 3 years, went to all recipients.

Germline lookup yields CDR1 SGDLS and CDR2 YYNGEE. The CDR3 contains 14 residues. J gave up 3 bases and V 5 bases, and 4 bases lay outside the gene matches. General study findings and limits: With peak circulating GvH clone levels came an association with early post-transplant HvG declines. Some GvH clones were seen earlier in gut or blood, suggesting intestinal origin.

The chain couples TRBV9 to TRBJ2-7, with 11 bases that match TRBD2. The sequence derives from a human patient who received an intestinal transplant, so some T cells may come from the graft donor. The sequencing here drew on PBMCs, taken around 280 days after transplant. The CDR3 region is CASSTTSGDYEQYF. Written as DNA, the CDR3 is TGTGCCAGCAGTACGACTAGCGGGGACTACGAGCAGTACTTC.